The source of this TCR beta chain is a study of early T cells in non-severe SARS-CoV-2 infection. Study context: Bulk RNA taken from unsorted whole blood was sequenced, leaving chains unpaired. Findings and limits, study-wide: Matching with VDJdb favored anti-spike CD8 responses (missing private and CD4 specificities).

In the case of this clonotype: Its cognate antigen is unknown.

Individual cDNA molecules received unique molecular identifiers. TCRdb used MiXCR to reprocess the 5' RACE reads, holding one entry per CDR3 protein. The data contain roughly 75,000 distinct CDR3 sequences, approximately 10% of them singletons. V was shortened by 0 bases and J by 5 bases, with 8 bases between the two germline ends. Germline CDR1 SGHDT, CDR2 YYEEEE. The CDR3 covers 14 residues. The sequence was obtained from an adult who was a healthcare worker with PCR-confirmed SARS-CoV-2 infection or an uninfected control (not recorded which). Sequencing was performed on whole blood. The V call is TRBV5-6, the J call TRBJ1-4; D is unresolved. The CDR3 is CASSLAQMNEKLFF. Written as DNA, the CDR3 is TGTGCCAGCAGCTTGGCCCAGATGAATGAAAAACTGTTTTTT.